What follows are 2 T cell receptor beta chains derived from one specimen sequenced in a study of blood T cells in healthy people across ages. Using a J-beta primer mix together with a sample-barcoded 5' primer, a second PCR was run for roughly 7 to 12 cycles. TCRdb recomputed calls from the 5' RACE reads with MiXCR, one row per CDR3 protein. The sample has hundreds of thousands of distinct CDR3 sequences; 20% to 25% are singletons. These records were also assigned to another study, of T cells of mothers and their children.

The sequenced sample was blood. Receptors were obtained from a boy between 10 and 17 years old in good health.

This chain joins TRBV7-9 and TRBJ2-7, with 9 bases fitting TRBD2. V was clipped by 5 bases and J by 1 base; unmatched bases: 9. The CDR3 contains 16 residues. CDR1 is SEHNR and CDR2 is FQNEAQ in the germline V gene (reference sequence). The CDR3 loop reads CASSPRVSGGSYEQYF. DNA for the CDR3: TGTGCCAGCAGCCCCCGGGTGAGCGGGGGGTCCTACGAGCAGTACTTC.

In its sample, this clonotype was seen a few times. CDR3 sequence reads: CASSQVGDRYNEQFF. DNA for the CDR3: TGTGCCAGCAGCCAAGTAGGGGATCGATACAATGAGCAGTTCTTC. The chain employs TRBV14 and TRBJ2-1; TRBD1 might be the D (5 bases). The CDR3 covers 15 residues. Germline CDR1 reads SGHDN; CDR2 reads FVKESK. V was clipped by 1 base and J by 4 bases, with 11 bases between them.